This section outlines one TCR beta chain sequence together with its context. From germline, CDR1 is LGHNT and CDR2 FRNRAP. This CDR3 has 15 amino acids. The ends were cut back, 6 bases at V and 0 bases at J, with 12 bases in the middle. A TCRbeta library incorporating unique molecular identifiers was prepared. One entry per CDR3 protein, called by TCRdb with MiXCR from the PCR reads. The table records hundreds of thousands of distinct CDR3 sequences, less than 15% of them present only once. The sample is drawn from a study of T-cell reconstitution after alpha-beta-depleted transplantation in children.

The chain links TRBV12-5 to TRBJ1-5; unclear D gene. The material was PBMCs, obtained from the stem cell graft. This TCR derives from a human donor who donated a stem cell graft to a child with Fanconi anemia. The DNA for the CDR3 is TGTGCTAGTGGGTCCGGACGGTATAGCAATCAGCCCCAGCATTTT. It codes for CASGSGRYSNQPQHF.